At least ten counts were recorded for the clone carrying this TCR beta chain. The antigen is undetermined. These data originate in a study of T cell repertoires in cytomegalovirus infection. Background on the study: It can be stated that public TCR beta signatures indicated CMV infection as well as a matching HLA type. Study observations and caveats: The study identified carriers of CMV plus the relevant HLA from cumulative public TCR beta family frequency. HLA-C-restricted TCR beta clonotypes specific for CMV led the ex vivo response.

TCRdb reprocessed the reads with MiXCR, giving one entry per CDR3 protein. The table includes 450,000 to 650,000 distinct CDR3 sequences, 26% detected once. This CDR3 has 17 residues. V gave up 5 bases and J gave up 0 bases; unmatched junction bases: 10. Germline-derived CDR1 and CDR2 are SEHNR and FQNEAQ (reference sequence). The rearrangement joins TRBV7-9 to TRBJ2-1; 7 nucleotides line up with TRBD2. The sequenced sample consisted of PBMCs. The TCR sequence derives from a human donor in good health (CMV status not recorded). Some clones in this sample may be carry-over from other donors' samples. The chain's CDR3 is CASSISSGKSSYNEQFF. CDR3 sequence (DNA): TGTGCCAGCAGCATCTCTAGCGGAAAGAGCTCCTACAATGAGCAGTTCTTC.